This TCR beta chain was recorded in a study of tumor-infiltrating lymphocytes in primary liver carcinoma. Study overall: Every patient in the cohort had a primary liver carcinoma. That carcinoma was treated by surgical resection.

Study conclusions and caveats: The overlap of tumor-adjacent and tumor-blood pairs was smaller than that of tumor region pairs.

J gave up 5 bases and V 8 bases, and 8 bases lay outside the gene matches. The CDR3 is made up of 13 amino acids. Production of TCR beta cDNA used 500 ng total RNA together with a constant-region primer. TCR beta libraries came from three nested multiplex PCR rounds using slightly modified ARM-PCR. In the first two PCR rounds, TRBV1-TRBV30 forward primers were paired with a C-beta reverse primer, and each round lasted roughly 9 cycles. TCRdb reanalysed the multiplex PCR reads using MiXCR and keeps one entry per CDR3 protein. The data show about 180,000 distinct CDR3 sequences, about 60% seen once. Regarding this clonotype: Its antigen is still unknown. A much larger clone differs from this one at a single base, so this may be a read error.

Germline DNA was extracted alongside blood RNA, which was obtained from unsorted whole blood. Patients carried chronic HBV infection without prior treatment. Before any surgery took place, approximately 4 milliliters of peripheral blood were collected. The sequenced sample consisted of peripheral blood. The receptor was derived from a middle-aged man with primary liver carcinoma and hepatitis B virus infection. The gene calls are TRBV12-3 or TRBV12-4 and TRBJ2-5, with 7 nucleotides matching TRBD2. CDR3 in amino acids: CASQGEGEETQYF. The CDR3 nucleotides read TGTGCCAGCCAAGGGGAGGGAGAGGAGACCCAGTACTTC.